This entry describes one T cell receptor (beta chain). The sample comes from a study of T cell changes during pregnancy in multiple sclerosis. The CDR3 has 14 amino acids. Germline assignment: CDR1 MGHRA and CDR2 YSYEKL. V lost 3 bases, J lost 1 base, and 9 bases lay in between. The method was immunoSEQ multiplex PCR; TCRdb's version includes in-frame clones alone and lacks a portion of them. The sample shows 65,000 to 90,000 clones, around 92% of them seen only once. The V gene is TRBV4-1, the J gene TRBJ1-2; possibly TRBD1 for D (6 bases). The sequence was obtained from a female donor in good health, enrolled as a control in a pregnancy study. The sequencing here drew on peripheral blood, taken in the third trimester of pregnancy. CDR3 nucleotides: TGCGCCAGCAGCCACGCAGGGGATAACTATGGCTACACCTTC. Its protein is CASSHAGDNYGYTF.